This TCR beta chain was profiled in a study of identical twins. There are many counts of this clonotype. Its antigen is not known. General study results and limits: Out-of-frame sharing of TCR alpha in monozygotic twins was underestimated by models.

This CDR3 is 14 amino acids long. V gave up 6 bases and J gave up 5 bases, with 14 bases separating them. TCRdb passed the 5' RACE reads through MiXCR, listing each CDR3 protein once. This sample has under 900,000 distinct CDR3 sequences, with 15% to 20% found just once. These data were likewise used in another study, on T cells expressing NK-cell markers. That investigation notes: Also leading the CD3+CD56-NKG2C+ fraction in a handful of donors were these clonotypes.

The V and J genes are TRBV12-3 or TRBV12-4 and TRBJ1-5; a possible D gene is TRBD1 (6 bases). This clonotype was obtained from a woman aged 18-29 years in good health. Sequencing input: PBMCs. CDR3 DNA: TGTGCCAGCAGACTCGGGACACCGGATCAGCCCCAGCATTTT. Amino acid sequence: CASRLGTPDQPQHF.